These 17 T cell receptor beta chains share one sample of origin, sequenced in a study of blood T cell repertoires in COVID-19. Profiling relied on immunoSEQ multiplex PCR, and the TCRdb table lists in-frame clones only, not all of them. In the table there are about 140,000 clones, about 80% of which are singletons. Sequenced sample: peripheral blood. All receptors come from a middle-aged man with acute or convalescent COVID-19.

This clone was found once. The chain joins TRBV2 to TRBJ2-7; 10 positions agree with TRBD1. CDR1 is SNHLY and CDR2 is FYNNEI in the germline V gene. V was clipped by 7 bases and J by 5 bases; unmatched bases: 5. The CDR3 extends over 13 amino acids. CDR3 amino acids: CASTRTGGNEQYF. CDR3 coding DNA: TGTGCCAGCACCAGGACAGGGGGGAACGAGCAGTACTTC.

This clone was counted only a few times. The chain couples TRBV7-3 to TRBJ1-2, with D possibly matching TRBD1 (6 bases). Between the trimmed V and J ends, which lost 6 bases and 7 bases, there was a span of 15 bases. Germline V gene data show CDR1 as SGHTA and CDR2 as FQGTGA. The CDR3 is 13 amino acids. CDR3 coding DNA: TGTGCCAGCAGTATACAGGGAGTTGTTGGCTACACCTTC. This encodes CASSIQGVVGYTF.

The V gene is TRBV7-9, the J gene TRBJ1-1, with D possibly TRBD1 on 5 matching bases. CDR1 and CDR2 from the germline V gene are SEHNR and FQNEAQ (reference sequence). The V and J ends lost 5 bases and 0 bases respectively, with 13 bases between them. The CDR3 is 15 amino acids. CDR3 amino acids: CASSPGAGMNTEAFF. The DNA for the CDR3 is TGTGCCAGCAGCCCCGGGGCGGGGATGAACACTGAAGCTTTCTTT.

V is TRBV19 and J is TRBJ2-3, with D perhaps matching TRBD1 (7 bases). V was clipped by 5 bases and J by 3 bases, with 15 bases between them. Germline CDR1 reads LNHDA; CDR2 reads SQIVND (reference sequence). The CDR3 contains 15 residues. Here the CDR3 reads CASSSDRRETDTQYF. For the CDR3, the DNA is TGTGCCAGTAGTTCGGACAGGAGGGAGACAGATACGCAGTATTTT.

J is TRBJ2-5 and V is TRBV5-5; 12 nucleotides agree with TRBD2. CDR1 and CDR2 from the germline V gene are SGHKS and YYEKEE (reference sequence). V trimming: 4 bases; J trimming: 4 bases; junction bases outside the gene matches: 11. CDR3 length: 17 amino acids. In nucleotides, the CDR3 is TGTGCCAGCAGCACGAGCCCAGGACTAGCGGGGAGAGAGACCCAGTACTTC. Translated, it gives CASSTSPGLAGRETQYF. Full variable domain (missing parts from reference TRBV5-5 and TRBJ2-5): DAGVTQSPTHLIKTRGQQVTLRCSPISGHKSVSWYQQVLGQGPQFIFQYYEKEERGRGNFPDRFSARQFPNYSSELNVNALLLGDSALYLCASSTSPGLAGRETQYFGPGTRLLVL.

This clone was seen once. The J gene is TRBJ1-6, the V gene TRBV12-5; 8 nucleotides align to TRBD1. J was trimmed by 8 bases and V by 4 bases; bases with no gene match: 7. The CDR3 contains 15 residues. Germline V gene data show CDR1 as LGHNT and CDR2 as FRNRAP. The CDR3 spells CASGSGTGSDSPLHF. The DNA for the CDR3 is TGTGCTAGTGGTTCCGGGACAGGCTCGGATTCACCCCTCCACTTT. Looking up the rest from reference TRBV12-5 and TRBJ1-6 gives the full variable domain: DARVTQTPRHKVTEMGQEVTMRCQPILGHNTVFWYRQTMMQGLELLAYFRNRAPLDDSGMPKDRFSAEMPDATLATLKIQPSEPRDSAVYFCASGSGTGSDSPLHFGNGTRLTVT.

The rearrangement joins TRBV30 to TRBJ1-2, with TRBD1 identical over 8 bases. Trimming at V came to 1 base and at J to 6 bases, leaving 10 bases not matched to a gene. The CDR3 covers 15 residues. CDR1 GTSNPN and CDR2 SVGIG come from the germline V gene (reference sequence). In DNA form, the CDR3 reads TGTGCCTGGAGTGCGACTGGACAGGGACGAAATGGCTACACCTTC. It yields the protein CAWSATGQGRNGYTF.

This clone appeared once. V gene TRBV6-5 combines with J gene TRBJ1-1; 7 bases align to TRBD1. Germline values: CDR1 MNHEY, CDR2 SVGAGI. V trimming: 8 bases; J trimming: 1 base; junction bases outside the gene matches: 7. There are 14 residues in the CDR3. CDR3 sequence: CASAKGGANTEAFF. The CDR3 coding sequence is TGTGCCAGCGCGAAAGGGGGCGCGAACACTGAAGCTTTCTTT.

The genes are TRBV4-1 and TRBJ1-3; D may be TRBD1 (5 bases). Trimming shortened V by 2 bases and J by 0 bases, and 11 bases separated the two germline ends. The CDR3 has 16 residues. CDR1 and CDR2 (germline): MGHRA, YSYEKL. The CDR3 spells CASSQYDSLSGNTIYF. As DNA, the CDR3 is TGCGCCAGCAGCCAATACGACAGTCTCTCTGGAAACACCATATATTTT.

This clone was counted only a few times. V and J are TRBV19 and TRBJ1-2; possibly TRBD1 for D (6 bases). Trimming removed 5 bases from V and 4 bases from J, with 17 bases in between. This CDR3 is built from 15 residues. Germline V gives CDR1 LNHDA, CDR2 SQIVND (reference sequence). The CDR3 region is CASSDFGQPLYGYTF. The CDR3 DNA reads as TGTGCCAGTAGTGATTTCGGACAGCCACTCTATGGCTACACCTTC.

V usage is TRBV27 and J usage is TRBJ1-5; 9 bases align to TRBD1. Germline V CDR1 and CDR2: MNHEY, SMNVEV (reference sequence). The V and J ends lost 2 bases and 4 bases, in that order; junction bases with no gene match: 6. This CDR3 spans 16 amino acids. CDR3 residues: CASSLRATGGNQPQHF. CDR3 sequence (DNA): TGTGCCAGCAGTTTAAGGGCGACAGGGGGGAATCAGCCCCAGCATTTT.

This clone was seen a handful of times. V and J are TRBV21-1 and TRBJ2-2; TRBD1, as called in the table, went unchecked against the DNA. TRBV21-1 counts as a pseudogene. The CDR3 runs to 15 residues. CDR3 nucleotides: TGTGCCAGCTCCAAGCGTACAGGGTACACCGGGGAGCTGTTTTTT. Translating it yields CASSKRTGYTGELFF.

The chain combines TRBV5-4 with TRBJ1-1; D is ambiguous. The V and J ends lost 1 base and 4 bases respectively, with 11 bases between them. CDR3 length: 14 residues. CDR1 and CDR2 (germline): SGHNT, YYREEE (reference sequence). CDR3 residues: CASSLTVESTEAFF. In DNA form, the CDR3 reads TGTGCCAGCAGCTTGACAGTAGAGAGCACTGAAGCTTTCTTT.

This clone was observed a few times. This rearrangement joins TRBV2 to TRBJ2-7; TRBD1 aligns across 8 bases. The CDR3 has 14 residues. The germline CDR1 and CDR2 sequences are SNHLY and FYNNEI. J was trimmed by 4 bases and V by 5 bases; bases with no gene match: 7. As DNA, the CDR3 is TGTGCCAGCAGTCTTCAGGGGGCGTTATACGAGCAGTACGTC. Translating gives CASSLQGALYEQYV.

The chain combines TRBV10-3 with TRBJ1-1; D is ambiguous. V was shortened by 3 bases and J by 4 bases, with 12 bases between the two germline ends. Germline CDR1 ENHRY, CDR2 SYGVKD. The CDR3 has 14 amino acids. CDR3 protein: CAISEREEGTEAFF. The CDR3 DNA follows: TGTGCCATCAGTGAAAGGGAAGAGGGCACTGAAGCTTTCTTT.

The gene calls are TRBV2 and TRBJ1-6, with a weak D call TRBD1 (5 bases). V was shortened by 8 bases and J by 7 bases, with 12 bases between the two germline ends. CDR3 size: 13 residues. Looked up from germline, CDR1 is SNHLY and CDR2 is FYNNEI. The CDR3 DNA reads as TGTGCCAGCGGGAAGGAGGGGAATTCACCCCTCCACTTT. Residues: CASGKEGNSPLHF.

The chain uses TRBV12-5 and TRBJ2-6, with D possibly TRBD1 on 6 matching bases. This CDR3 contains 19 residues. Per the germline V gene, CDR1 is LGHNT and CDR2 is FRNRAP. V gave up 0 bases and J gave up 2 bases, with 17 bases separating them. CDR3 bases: TGTGCTAGTGGTTTGGTACAAGGCAGGGGTTTACCTGGGGCCAACGTCCTGACTTTC. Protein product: CASGLVQGRGLPGANVLTF.